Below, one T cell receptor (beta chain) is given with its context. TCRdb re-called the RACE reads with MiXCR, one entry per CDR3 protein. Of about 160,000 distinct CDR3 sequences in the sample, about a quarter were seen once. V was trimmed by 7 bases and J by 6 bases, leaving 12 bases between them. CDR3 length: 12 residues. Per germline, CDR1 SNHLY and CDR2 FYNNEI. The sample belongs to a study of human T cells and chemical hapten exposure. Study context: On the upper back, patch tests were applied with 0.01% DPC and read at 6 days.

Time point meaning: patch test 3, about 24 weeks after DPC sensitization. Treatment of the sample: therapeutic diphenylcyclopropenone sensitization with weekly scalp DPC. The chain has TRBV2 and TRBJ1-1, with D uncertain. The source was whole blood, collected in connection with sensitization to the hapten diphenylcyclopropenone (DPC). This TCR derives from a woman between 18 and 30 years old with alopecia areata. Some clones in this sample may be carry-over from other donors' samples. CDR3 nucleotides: TGTGCCAGCACCCGAGAGGAGGCTGAAGCTTTCTTT. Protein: CASTREEAEAFF.